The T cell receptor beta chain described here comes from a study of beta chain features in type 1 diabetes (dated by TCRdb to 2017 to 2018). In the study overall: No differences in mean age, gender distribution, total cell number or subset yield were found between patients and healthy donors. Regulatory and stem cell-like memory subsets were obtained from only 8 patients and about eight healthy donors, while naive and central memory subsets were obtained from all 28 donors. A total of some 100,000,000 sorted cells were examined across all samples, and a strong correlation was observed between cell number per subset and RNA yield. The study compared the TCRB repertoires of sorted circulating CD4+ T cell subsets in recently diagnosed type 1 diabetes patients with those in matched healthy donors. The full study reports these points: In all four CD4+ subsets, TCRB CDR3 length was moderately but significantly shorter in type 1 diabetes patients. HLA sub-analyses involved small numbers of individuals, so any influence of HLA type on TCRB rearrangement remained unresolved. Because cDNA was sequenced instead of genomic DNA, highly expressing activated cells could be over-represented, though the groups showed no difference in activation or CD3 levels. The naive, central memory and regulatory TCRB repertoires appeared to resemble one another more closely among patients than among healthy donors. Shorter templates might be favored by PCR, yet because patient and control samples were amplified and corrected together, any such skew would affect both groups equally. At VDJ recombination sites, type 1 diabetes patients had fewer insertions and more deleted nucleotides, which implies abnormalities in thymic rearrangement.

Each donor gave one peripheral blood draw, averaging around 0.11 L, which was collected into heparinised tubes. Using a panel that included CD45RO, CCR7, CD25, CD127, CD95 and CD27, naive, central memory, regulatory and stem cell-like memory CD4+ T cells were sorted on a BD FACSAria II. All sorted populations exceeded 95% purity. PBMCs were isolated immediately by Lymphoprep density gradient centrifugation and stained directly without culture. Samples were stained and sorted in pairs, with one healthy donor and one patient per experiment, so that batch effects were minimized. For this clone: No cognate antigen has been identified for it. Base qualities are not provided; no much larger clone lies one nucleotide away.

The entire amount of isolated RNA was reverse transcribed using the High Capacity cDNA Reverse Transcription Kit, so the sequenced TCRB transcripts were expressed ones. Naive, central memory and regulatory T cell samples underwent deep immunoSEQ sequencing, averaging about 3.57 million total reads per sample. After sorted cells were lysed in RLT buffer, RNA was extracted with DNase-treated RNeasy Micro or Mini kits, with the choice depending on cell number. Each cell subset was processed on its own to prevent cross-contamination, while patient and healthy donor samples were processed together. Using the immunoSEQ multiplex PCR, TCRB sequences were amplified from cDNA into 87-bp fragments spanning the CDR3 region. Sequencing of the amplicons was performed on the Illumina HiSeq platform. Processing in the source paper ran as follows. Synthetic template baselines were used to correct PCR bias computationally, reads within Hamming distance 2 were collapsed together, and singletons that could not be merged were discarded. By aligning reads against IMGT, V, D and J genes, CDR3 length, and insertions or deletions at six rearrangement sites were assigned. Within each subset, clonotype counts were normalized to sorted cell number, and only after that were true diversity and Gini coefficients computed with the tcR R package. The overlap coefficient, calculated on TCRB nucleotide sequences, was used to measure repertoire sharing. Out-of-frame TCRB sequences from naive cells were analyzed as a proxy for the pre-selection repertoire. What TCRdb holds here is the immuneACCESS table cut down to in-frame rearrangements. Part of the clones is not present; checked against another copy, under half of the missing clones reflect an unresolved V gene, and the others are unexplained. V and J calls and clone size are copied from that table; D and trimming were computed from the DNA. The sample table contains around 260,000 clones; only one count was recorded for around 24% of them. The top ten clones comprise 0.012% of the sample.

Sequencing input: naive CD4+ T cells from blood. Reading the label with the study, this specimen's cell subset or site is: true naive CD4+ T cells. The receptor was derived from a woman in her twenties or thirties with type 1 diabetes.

The sequenced DNA: TGTGCCAGCAGTTCTCCCGGGACTAGCGGGAGATACGAGCAGTACTTC. Protein translation: CASSSPGTSGRYEQYF. The sequence joins TRBV28 to TRBJ2-7; 14 middle bases align to TRBD2. The germline V end is reduced by 4 bases and the J end by 4 bases; junction bases left unmatched: 6. The CDR1 and CDR2 encoded by the germline V gene are MDHEN and SYDVKM. The cysteine opens and the phenylalanine closes a CDR3 of 16 amino acids. The CDR3 DNA has 48 bases and is translated from base 1.